The T cell receptor beta chain under discussion was sequenced for a study of early T cells in non-severe SARS-CoV-2 infection. Unique molecular identifiers (one per individual cDNA molecule) were attached. TCRdb itself ran the 5' RACE reads through MiXCR, one entry per CDR3 protein. This table has about 98,000 distinct CDR3 sequences, around 10% appearing once. This clonotype has at least ten counts. This sequence originates from an adult who was a healthcare worker with PCR-confirmed SARS-CoV-2 infection or an uninfected control (not recorded which). The sequenced sample was whole blood.

The DNA of the CDR3 is TGTGCCAGCAGTGAAGCGCCAAGGACCTCCTACACAGATACGCAGTATTTT. Protein: CASSEAPRTSYTDTQYF. The V gene is TRBV2, the J gene TRBJ2-3; D not certain. V dropped 0 bases and J dropped 2 bases, with 15 bases sitting between them. The CDR3 loop spans 17 amino acids. The germline gives CDR1 SNHLY, CDR2 FYNNEI.